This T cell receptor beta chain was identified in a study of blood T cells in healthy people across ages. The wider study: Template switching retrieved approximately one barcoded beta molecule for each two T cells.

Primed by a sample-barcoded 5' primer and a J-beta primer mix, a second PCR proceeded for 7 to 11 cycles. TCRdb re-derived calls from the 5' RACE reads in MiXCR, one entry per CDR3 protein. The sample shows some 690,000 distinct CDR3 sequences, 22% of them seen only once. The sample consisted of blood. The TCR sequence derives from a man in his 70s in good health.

The CDR3 nucleotides read TGTGCCAGCAGGTCGGGACTAGCGGGAACACGTTGGAATGAGCAGTTCTTC. This sequence encodes CASRSGLAGTRWNEQFF. This chain connects TRBV3-1 to TRBJ2-1, with 13 nucleotides matching TRBD2. Germline V gene data show CDR1 as LGHDT and CDR2 as YNNKEL (reference sequence). The V gene end was trimmed by 6 bases and the J gene end by 7 bases; junction bases not matched to a gene: 12. CDR3 size: 17 residues.